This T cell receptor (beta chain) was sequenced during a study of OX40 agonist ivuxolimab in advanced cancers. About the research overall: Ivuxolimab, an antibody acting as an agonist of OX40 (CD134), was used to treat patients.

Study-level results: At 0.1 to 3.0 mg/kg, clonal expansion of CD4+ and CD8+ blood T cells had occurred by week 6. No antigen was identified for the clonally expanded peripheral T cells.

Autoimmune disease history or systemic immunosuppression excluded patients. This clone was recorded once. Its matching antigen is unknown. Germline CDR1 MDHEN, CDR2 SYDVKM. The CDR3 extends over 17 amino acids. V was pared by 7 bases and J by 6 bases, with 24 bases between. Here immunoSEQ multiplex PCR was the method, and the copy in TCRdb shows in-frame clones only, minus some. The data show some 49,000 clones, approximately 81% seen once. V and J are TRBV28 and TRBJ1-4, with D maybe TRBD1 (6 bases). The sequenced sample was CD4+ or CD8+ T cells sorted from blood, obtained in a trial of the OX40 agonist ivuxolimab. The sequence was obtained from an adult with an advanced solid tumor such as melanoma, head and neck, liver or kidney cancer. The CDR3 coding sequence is TGTGCCAGCATGCCCCCCTTACAGGGTTTTATTGATGAAAAACTGTTTTTT. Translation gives CASMPPLQGFIDEKLFF.